The clone carrying this TCR beta chain was observed a few times. This specimen belongs to a study of CD8+CD57+ T cells in acquired aplastic anemia. For the study at large: On average, sorted CD4+ and CD8+ cells gave roughly 3 ug of DNA.

The CDR3 runs 18 residues. The trim removed 2 bases at V and 3 bases at J, leaving 13 bases unmatched. Germline-derived CDR1 and CDR2 are MNHEY and SVGEGT. In patients chosen for sequencing, flow cytometry had shown CD8+CD57+ cell expansion. As a group, the patients uniformly had severe acquired aplastic anemia. Genomic DNA was employed as the template in profiling TCR beta VDJ and CDR3. Using its own MiXCR run on the reads, TCRdb lists one record per CDR3 protein. The sample lists around 170,000 distinct CDR3 sequences; roughly half were seen once. Source material: sorted CD4+, CD8+, or CD8+CD57+ T cells (not recorded which) from PBMCs. The clonotype was recovered from a human donor with aplastic anemia. The gene calls are TRBV6-2 or TRBV6-3 and TRBJ2-5; TRBD1 matches at 9 bases. This CDR3 reads CASSYPLDYRGRKETQYF. In DNA form, the CDR3 reads TGTGCCAGCAGTTACCCCTTAGACTACAGGGGGCGCAAAGAGACCCAGTACTTC.